The rows below give T cell receptor beta chains drawn from one sample of a study of blood T cells in healthy people across ages. TCRdb reprocessed the 5' RACE reads via MiXCR and lists one record per CDR3 protein. This table has around 800,000 distinct CDR3 sequences, around 68% appearing once. The sequenced sample consisted of blood. The receptor set was obtained from a young man in good health. Each CDR3 is given without its conserved first and last residue.

V gene: TRBV7-2
J gene: TRBJ2-1
CDR3 protein: ASSLRPGLGGEQF

V gene: TRBV3-1
J gene: TRBJ1-1
CDR3 protein: ASGMNTEAF

V gene: TRBV20-1
J gene: TRBJ2-3
CDR3 protein: SARVRDWADTQY

V gene: TRBV4-3
J gene: TRBJ2-5
CDR3 protein: ASSQTFRETQY

V gene: TRBV5-6
J gene: TRBJ2-5
CDR3 protein: ASSLGVLAAEDLETQY

V gene: TRBV6-5
J gene: TRBJ2-1
CDR3 protein: ASNTPQGLNEQF

V gene: TRBV4-2
J gene: TRBJ1-2
CDR3 protein: ASSPMGGTNYGYT

V gene: TRBV5-1
J gene: TRBJ1-2
CDR3 protein: ASSLVSESYGYT

V gene: TRBV20-1
J gene: TRBJ2-1
CDR3 protein: SAYAGTSGGAIYNEQF

V gene: TRBV21-1
J gene: TRBJ2-1
CDR3 protein: ASSKAPVGGNEQF

V gene: TRBV3-1
J gene: TRBJ1-4
CDR3 protein: ASSQPARTGNEKLF

V gene: TRBV4-3
J gene: TRBJ2-5
CDR3 protein: ASSQVQSGETQY

V gene: TRBV7-2
J gene: TRBJ1-6
CDR3 protein: ASSPSWSYNSPLH

V gene: TRBV10-3
J gene: TRBJ2-1
CDR3 protein: AIRPGLAGGGYNEQF

V gene: TRBV11-3
J gene: TRBJ2-7
CDR3 protein: ASSSSGTGLNEQY

V gene: TRBV2
J gene: TRBJ2-6
CDR3 protein: ASSPTVSGANVLT

V gene: TRBV7-2
J gene: TRBJ2-7
CDR3 protein: ASSFAFSSYEQY

V gene: TRBV7-7
J gene: TRBJ1-5
CDR3 protein: ASSRTGELNQPQH

V gene: TRBV19
J gene: TRBJ1-5
CDR3 protein: ASSVQGGQPQH

V gene: TRBV4-3
J gene: TRBJ2-3
CDR3 protein: ASSKKGQGAEDTQY

V gene: TRBV21-1
J gene: TRBJ2-4
CDR3 protein: ASSKTRSQGSKNIQY